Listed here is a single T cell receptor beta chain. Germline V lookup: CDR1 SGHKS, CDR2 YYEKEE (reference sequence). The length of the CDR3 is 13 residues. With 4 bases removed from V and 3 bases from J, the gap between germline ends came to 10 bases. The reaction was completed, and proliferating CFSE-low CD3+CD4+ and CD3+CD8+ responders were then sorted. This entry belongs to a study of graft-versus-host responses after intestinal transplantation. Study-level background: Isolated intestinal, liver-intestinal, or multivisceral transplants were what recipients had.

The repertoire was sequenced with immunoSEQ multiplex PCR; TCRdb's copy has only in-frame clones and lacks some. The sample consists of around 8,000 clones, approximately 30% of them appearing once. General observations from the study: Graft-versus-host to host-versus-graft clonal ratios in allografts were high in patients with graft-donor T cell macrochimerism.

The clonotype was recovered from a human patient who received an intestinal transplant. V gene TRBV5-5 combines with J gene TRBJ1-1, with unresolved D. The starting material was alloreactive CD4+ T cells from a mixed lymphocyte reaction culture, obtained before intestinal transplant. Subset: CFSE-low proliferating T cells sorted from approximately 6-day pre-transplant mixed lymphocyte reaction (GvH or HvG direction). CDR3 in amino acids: CASSLDGDTEAFF. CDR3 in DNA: TGTGCCAGCAGCCTGGACGGAGACACTGAAGCTTTCTTT.